The 11 T cell receptor beta chains presented below share a single source sample, sequenced in a study of blood T cell repertoires in COVID-19. Libraries were prepared by immunoSEQ multiplex PCR; TCRdb keeps only in-frame clonotypes and omits some of them. The sample gives approximately 100,000 clones, around 92% of which show up once; 5.7% is in the top ten. Material for sequencing was peripheral blood. The receptors here all came from a man in his fifties or sixties with active COVID-19.

This chain uses TRBV12-3 or TRBV12-4 with TRBJ2-5, with no clear D. The CDR3 has 13 amino acids. V lost 5 bases, J lost 0 bases, and 7 bases lay in between. The CDR3: CASSTQYQETQYF. CDR3 sequence (DNA): TGTGCCAGCAGTACACAGTACCAAGAGACCCAGTACTTC.

The rearrangement links TRBV7-6 to TRBJ2-2, with 9 bases that match TRBD2. Trimming removed 5 bases from V and 4 bases from J; junction bases left unmatched: 11. From germline, CDR1 is SGHVS and CDR2 FNYEAQ. The CDR3 length is 17 residues. CDR3 nucleotide sequence: TGTGCCAGCAGCCGAATGGGACTAGCTGTTGTCACCGGGGAGCTGTTTTTT. Its protein product is CASSRMGLAVVTGELFF.

The chain joins TRBV30 to TRBJ2-2; 7 bases match TRBD1. The germline CDR1 and CDR2 sequences are GTSNPN and SVGIG (reference sequence). V lost 4 bases and J lost 1; bases outside the gene matches: 6. The CDR3 is 15 residues long. Written as DNA, the CDR3 is TGTGCCTGGAACACCGGGACAGAGAACACCGGGGAGCTGTTTTTT. This sequence encodes CAWNTGTENTGELFF.

The chain joins TRBV27 to TRBJ2-1; TRBD2 agrees at 8 bases. V was clipped by 6 bases and J by 7 bases; unmatched bases: 8. CDR1 and CDR2 (germline): MNHEY, SMNVEV (reference sequence). The CDR3 totals 14 residues. The CDR3 loop is CASSPGLEVNEQFF. In DNA form, the CDR3 reads TGTGCCAGCAGCCCGGGACTAGAGGTGAATGAGCAGTTCTTC.

The CDR3 DNA sequence: TGTGCCAGCAGCCCCGGGACACTGTTCAATCAGCCCCAGCATTTT. The encoded protein is CASSPGTLFNQPQHF. The chain recombines TRBV2 with TRBJ1-5, with a tentative D call TRBD1 (6 bases). This CDR3 has 15 amino acids. Trimming took 6 bases from V and 3 from J, leaving 15 bases between them. Germline CDR1 and CDR2: SNHLY and FYNNEI.

The chain joins TRBV27 to TRBJ2-1; no reliable D call. Germline V gene lookup returns CDR1 MNHEY and CDR2 SMNVEV (reference sequence). V dropped 7 bases and J dropped 6 bases, with 13 bases sitting between them. The CDR3 is made up of 13 amino acids. CDR3 amino acids: CASTNGVGNEQFF. DNA for the CDR3: TGTGCCAGCACCAACGGAGTAGGCAATGAGCAGTTCTTC.

This clone was recorded a few times. The chain recombines TRBV19 with TRBJ1-6; no reliable D call. Trimming shortened V by 8 bases and J by 6 bases, and 8 bases separated the two germline ends. Germline CDR1 and CDR2: LNHDA and SQIVND (reference sequence). The CDR3 is 12 residues long. CDR3 in amino acids: CASSGINSPLHF. CDR3 coding DNA: TGTGCCAGTTCCGGGATTAATTCACCCCTCCACTTT. The complete variable domain, with remaining parts taken from reference TRBV19 and TRBJ1-6, reads DGGITQSPKYLFRKEGQNVTLSCEQNLNHDAMYWYRQDPGQGLRLIYYSQIVNDFQKGDIAEGYSVSREKKESFPLTVTSAQKNPTAFYLCASSGINSPLHFGNGTRLTVT.

The chain uses TRBV5-4 and TRBJ1-2; D may be TRBD1 (5 bases). This CDR3 has 15 amino acids. Between the trimmed V and J ends, which lost 0 bases and 7 bases, there was a span of 16 bases. CDR1 and CDR2 (germline): SGHNT, YYREEE (reference sequence). The CDR3 reads CASSLDVGGIGGYTF. The CDR3 coding sequence is TGTGCCAGCAGCTTGGACGTGGGGGGGATTGGTGGCTACACCTTC.

The J gene is TRBJ2-3, the V gene TRBV10-3; 15 bases are a match to TRBD2. This CDR3 has 17 residues. Germline V CDR1 and CDR2: ENHRY, SYGVKD. Losses at the gene ends were 6 bases for V and 3 bases for J; bases not matched to a gene: 7. CDR3: CAIRGLAGGLETDTQYF. The CDR3 DNA is TGTGCCATCAGGGGACTAGCGGGAGGCTTAGAGACAGATACGCAGTATTTT.

This clone was counted once. The chain carries TRBV7-9 and TRBJ2-7; 8 nucleotides align to TRBD2. The germline V gene has CDR1 SEHNR and CDR2 FQNEAQ (reference sequence). With 1 base clipped from V and 1 base from J, the junction kept 3 bases outside the gene matches. The CDR3 totals 15 residues. CDR3 in amino acids: CASSLGASGSYEQYF. The CDR3 DNA follows: TGTGCCAGCAGCTTAGGCGCTAGCGGGTCCTACGAGCAGTACTTC.

On this clone itself: Additional DNA sequences in this sample encode the identical CDR3. V and J are TRBV28 and TRBJ1-2; D gene unclear. This CDR3 spans 13 amino acids. V was shortened by 2 bases and J by 4 bases, with 8 bases between the two germline ends. The germline V gene has CDR1 MDHEN and CDR2 SYDVKM. The CDR3 nucleotides read TGTGCCAGCAGTTTAGGAGGGCTCTATGGCTACACCTTC. Protein product: CASSLGGLYGYTF.